This TCR beta chain was identified during a study of T cell changes during pregnancy in multiple sclerosis (dated by TCRdb to between 2019 and 2020). Regarding the complete study: The study examined how the T cell repertoire changed over the course of pregnancy in women with multiple sclerosis.

The germline V gene provides CDR1 SGHRS and CDR2 YFSETQ. V has 5 bases trimmed and J has 5 bases trimmed; junction bases matching no gene number 6. The CDR3 spans 13 residues, from the cysteine through the phenylalanine. Only the CDR3 portion is preserved as DNA: 39 bases, with reading frame beginning at the first base. As to this clone: Its antigen is still unknown. The record has no base qualities; no much larger clone is one base away.

Library method: the immunoSEQ multiplex PCR assay. Not all clones reach the TCRdb copy of this immuneACCESS table, which keeps in-frame sequences only. Checked studies attribute under half of the gap to unresolved V genes and leave the rest unexplained. The sample table contains over 70,000 clones; only one count was recorded for 80% to 95% of them. Less than 3% of the sample is in the top ten clones. This sequence originates from a female donor in good health, enrolled as a control in a pregnancy study. The sequence links TRBV5-1 to TRBJ1-1, and TRBD1 matches 7 of the central bases. This sample comprised peripheral blood, obtained in the third trimester of pregnancy. The CDR3 region reads CASSQSGGTEAFF. The DNA sequence is given as TGCGCCAGCAGTCAATCAGGGGGGACTGAAGCTTTCTTT.